The entry below describes one TCR beta chain. What it binds is not known. This sample is drawn from a study of T cell clonotyping in hematopoietic cell transplantation. Time point specified: recipient sample about 28 days before transplant, after cytoreduction. Points from the study as a whole: Higher Inverse Simpson Index values in graft donor and pretransplant recipient predicted broader posttransplant TCR diversity. At the given depth, recipient repertoires were over 95% de novo clonotypes. Recipient TCR diversity dropped after transplant; expanded clonotypes rose from day 30 to 180. CD4 and CD8 repertoire contributions could not be separated without sorting.

Clones were sequenced by immunoSEQ multiplex PCR, and TCRdb holds only the in-frame ones, with some missing. The table includes around 37,000 clones, roughly 85% detected once. Trimming left V 0 bases short and J 3 bases short, with 6 bases between. The length of the CDR3 is 13 residues. Germline V gene data show CDR1 as LNHNV and CDR2 as YYDKDF (reference sequence). The sequence was obtained from a man between 60 and 75 years old with acute myeloid leukemia. Some clones in this sample may be carry-over from other donors' samples. Sequenced material: peripheral blood mononuclear cells, taken before stem cell transplant. The J gene is TRBJ2-7, the V gene TRBV15, with D uncertain. The CDR3 nucleotides are TGTGCCACCAGCAGAGATCGCTACTACGAGCAGTACTTC. This translates into CATSRDRYYEQYF.